Listed below are T cell receptor beta chains from one sample, sequenced in a study of OX40 agonist ivuxolimab in advanced cancers. Assay used: immunoSEQ multiplex PCR; TCRdb lists only in-frame clones, some missing. Counted here are roughly 75,000 clones, about 88% occurring once; the ten biggest clones make up about 1.1%. Here the sequenced sample was CD4+ or CD8+ T cells sorted from blood, taken in a trial of the OX40 agonist ivuxolimab. The receptors originated from an adult with an advanced solid tumor such as melanoma, head and neck, liver or kidney cancer. CDR3s include the opening cysteine and the closing phenylalanine or tryptophan. Fields, in order: D gene, J gene, clone size, V gene, CDR3 protein, CDR3 DNA. The D gene is left open where the match is weak. Rows give clone size only sometimes, using once, few, many, or a class for an expanded clone.

D: TRBD1; J: TRBJ2-6; size: -; V: TRBV10-3; CDR3: CAISDWLGQGSGANVLTF; DNA: TGTGCCATCAGTGACTGGTTAGGACAGGGCTCTGGGGCCAACGTCCTGACTTTC
D: TRBD1; J: TRBJ1-5; size: -; V: TRBV5-5; CDR3: CASSRGQGHNQPQHF; DNA: TGTGCCAGCAGCCGGGGACAGGGGCACAATCAGCCCCAGCATTTT
D: -; J: TRBJ1-5; size: -; V: TRBV30; CDR3: CAWSGWQGNQPQHF; DNA: TGTGCCTGGAGTGGGTGGCAGGGCAATCAGCCCCAGCATTTT
D: TRBD1; J: TRBJ1-1; size: -; V: TRBV7-8; CDR3: CASSPMTGRNTEAFF; DNA: TGTGCCAGCAGCCCGATGACAGGGAGGAACACTGAAGCTTTCTTT
D: -; J: TRBJ2-7; size: -; V: TRBV6-1; CDR3: CASSGPGAGNSYEQYF; DNA: TGTGCCAGCAGTGGGCCTGGGGCAGGCAACTCCTACGAGCAGTACTTC
D: -; J: TRBJ1-5; size: -; V: TRBV30; CDR3: CAWSVTDQPQHF; DNA: TGTGCCTGGAGTGTAACAGATCAGCCCCAGCATTTT
D: -; J: TRBJ2-5; size: -; V: TRBV11-2; CDR3: CASSFSFGETQYF; DNA: TGTGCCAGCAGCTTTAGTTTCGGGGAGACCCAGTACTTC
D: TRBD1; J: TRBJ1-5; size: -; V: TRBV27; CDR3: CASSLGTGYQPQHF; DNA: TGTGCCAGCAGTTTAGGGACAGGATATCAGCCCCAGCATTTT
D: -; J: TRBJ2-5; size: -; V: TRBV2; CDR3: CASSETAIIQETQYF; DNA: TGTGCCAGCAGTGAGACAGCGATTATCCAAGAGACCCAGTACTTC
D: -; J: TRBJ2-1; size: -; V: TRBV29-1; CDR3: CSVMGASGEQFF; DNA: TGCAGCGTTATGGGGGCATCGGGCGAGCAGTTCTTC
D: -; J: TRBJ2-3; size: -; V: TRBV10-3; CDR3: CAISEMTDTQYF; DNA: TGTGCCATCAGTGAGATGACAGATACGCAGTATTTT
D: -; J: TRBJ2-5; size: -; V: TRBV21-1; CDR3: CASNSPLAGRGETQYF; DNA: TGTGCCAGCAACTCGCCACTAGCGGGACGGGGAGAGACCCAGTACTTC
D: -; J: TRBJ1-1; size: few; V: TRBV20-1; CDR3: CSAYVNTEAFF; DNA: TGCAGTGCCTACGTGAACACTGAAGCTTTCTTT
D: TRBD1; J: TRBJ2-1; size: -; V: TRBV7-9; CDR3: CASSLGSGGSFNSYNEQFF; DNA: TGTGCCAGCAGCTTAGGGTCAGGGGGCTCTTTTAACTCCTACAATGAGCAGTTCTTC
D: TRBD1; J: TRBJ1-5; size: -; V: TRBV5-1; CDR3: CASSLTGGFQPQHF; DNA: TGCGCCAGCAGCTTAACAGGGGGTTTTCAGCCCCAGCATTTT
D: TRBD2; J: TRBJ2-1; size: -; V: TRBV6-5; CDR3: CASSYSEGGYNEQFF; DNA: TGTGCCAGCAGTTACTCGGAGGGAGGGTACAATGAGCAGTTCTTC
D: -; J: TRBJ2-3; size: -; V: TRBV4-2; CDR3: CASSTVGRNTDTQYF; DNA: TGTGCCAGCAGTACAGTTGGACGAAACACAGATACGCAGTATTTT
D: TRBD2; J: TRBJ2-1; size: -; V: TRBV7-2; CDR3: CASSSGLAVNNEQFF; DNA: TGTGCCAGCAGCTCGGGACTAGCGGTCAACAATGAGCAGTTCTTC
D: -; J: TRBJ2-7; size: -; V: TRBV7-2; CDR3: CASSSAGSSYEQYF; DNA: TGTGCCAGCAGCTCCGCAGGGAGCTCCTACGAGCAGTACTTC
D: -; J: TRBJ2-7; size: -; V: TRBV6-6; CDR3: CASSSGVGSYEQYF; DNA: TGTGCCAGCAGTTCAGGGGTTGGGTCCTACGAGCAGTACTTC
D: TRBD1; J: TRBJ1-1; size: -; V: TRBV9; CDR3: CASSVRDSPNTEAFF; DNA: TGTGCCAGCAGCGTAAGGGACAGCCCGAACACTGAAGCTTTCTTT
D: -; J: TRBJ2-3; size: -; V: TRBV7-3; CDR3: CASSLTGPFTDTQYF; DNA: TGTGCCAGCAGCTTAACCGGGCCATTCACAGATACGCAGTATTTT
D: -; J: TRBJ2-3; size: -; V: TRBV5-1; CDR3: CASSLSAGQDTQYF; DNA: TGCGCCAGCAGCTTGTCCGCAGGGCAGGATACGCAGTATTTT
D: -; J: TRBJ1-5; size: few; V: TRBV28; CDR3: CASSLQHFSNQPQHF; DNA: TGTGCCAGCAGTTTGCAACACTTTAGCAATCAGCCCCAGCATTTT
D: -; J: TRBJ2-2; size: -; V: TRBV28; CDR3: CASSLSSLGVNTGELFF; DNA: TGTGCCAGCAGTTTAAGCAGTCTCGGGGTGAACACCGGGGAGCTGTTTTTT
D: -; J: TRBJ2-3; size: -; V: TRBV2; CDR3: CASRADVASTDTQYF; DNA: TGTGCCAGCAGAGCGGACGTCGCTAGCACAGATACGCAGTATTTT
D: TRBD1; J: TRBJ1-2; size: -; V: TRBV5-1; CDR3: CASSLQGQGRGYTF; DNA: TGCGCCAGCAGCTTACAAGGACAGGGACGGGGCTACACCTTC
D: -; J: TRBJ2-1; size: -; V: TRBV7-9; CDR3: CASSLEVAGRNEQFF; DNA: TGTGCCAGCAGCTTAGAGGTGGCAGGGCGGAATGAGCAGTTCTTC
D: -; J: TRBJ2-7; size: -; V: TRBV5-1; CDR3: CASSLGDFSSYEQYF; DNA: TGCGCCAGCAGCTTGGGGGACTTTAGCTCCTACGAGCAGTACTTC